This is a list of T cell receptor beta chains from one sample in a study of shared clonotypes between healthy human individuals. Libraries were prepared by immunoSEQ multiplex PCR; TCRdb keeps only in-frame clonotypes and omits some of them. The sample includes 500,000 or so clones, roughly 95% of them seen just once. Sequencing was performed on naive CD4+ T cells sorted from blood. Receptor source: a woman in her 30s in good health. CDR3s include the opening cysteine and the closing phenylalanine or tryptophan. D genes are given only for firm matches. Size tells how often a clone was seen (once, few, many) or the class of an expanded clone, and some rows leave it out.

-,TRBV19,14,TRBD1,TRBJ2-3,CASRQGRRTDTQYF,TGTGCCAGTAGACAGGGGCGTCGCACAGATACGCAGTATTTT
once,TRBV6-1,14,-,TRBJ1-5,CASRENGGAQPQHF,TGTGCCAGCAGGGAAAACGGAGGAGCCCAGCCCCAGCATTTT
-,TRBV10-3,14,TRBD1,TRBJ1-1,CAISERQGTTEAFF,TGTGCCATCAGTGAGAGACAGGGGACCACTGAAGCTTTCTTT
-,TRBV29-1,11,-,TRBJ2-7,CSVRRDYEQYF,TGCAGCGTCCGGCGCGACTACGAGCAGTACTTC
-,TRBV2,16,TRBD2,TRBJ2-7,CASSEEDSGKQYEQYF,TGTGCCAGCAGTGAAGAGGATAGCGGGAAACAATACGAGCAGTACTTC
-,TRBV5-6,13,-,TRBJ1-6,CASSTMHGSPLHF,TGTGCCAGCAGCACTATGCACGGCTCACCCCTCCACTTT
-,TRBV7-3,15,-,TRBJ2-3,CASSPRRDPTDTQYF,TGTGCCAGCAGCCCAAGACGGGACCCCACAGATACGCAGTATTTT
once,TRBV18,17,TRBD1,TRBJ2-7,CASSPSSASDRGYEQYF,TGTGCCAGCTCACCTAGCTCGGCTAGTGACAGGGGCTACGAGCAGTACTTC
-,TRBV5-4,15,TRBD2,TRBJ2-5,CASSFYIAGGETQYF,TGTGCCAGCAGCTTTTATATAGCGGGAGGGGAGACCCAGTACTTC
-,TRBV7-2,13,-,TRBJ1-5,CASSLDPSQPQHF,TGTGCCAGCAGCTTAGACCCCAGTCAGCCCCAGCATTTT
-,TRBV5-1,16,TRBD1,TRBJ2-1,CASSLAPGQSYNEQFF,TGCGCCAGCAGCTTGGCCCCGGGACAGTCCTACAATGAGCAGTTCTTC
-,TRBV19,16,TRBD2,TRBJ2-3,CASSISGAGGADTQYF,TGTGCCAGTAGTATTTCCGGGGCGGGAGGTGCAGATACGCAGTATTTT
-,TRBV21-1,14,-,TRBJ2-3,CASSKSPTTDTQYF,TGTGCCAGCAGCAAAAGTCCCACCACAGATACGCAGTATTTT
-,TRBV25-1,14,TRBD2,TRBJ2-1,CASSAAGARNEQFF,TGTGCCAGCTCTGCTGCGGGAGCGCGAAATGAGCAGTTCTTC
-,TRBV27,14,-,TRBJ1-5,CASSVRGGEWPQHF,TGTGCCAGCAGTGTCCGAGGGGGTGAATGGCCCCAGCATTTT
-,TRBV12-5,16,-,TRBJ2-1,CASGLPHGGRSNEQFF,TGTGCTAGTGGTTTACCCCATGGCGGGCGGTCCAATGAGCAGTTCTTC
-,TRBV4-1,17,TRBD2,TRBJ2-1,CASSQEGSLAGRNEQFF,TGCGCCAGCAGCCAAGAAGGGTCGCTAGCGGGGCGCAATGAGCAGTTCTTC
-,TRBV10-3,13,-,TRBJ2-3,CAISEQAKDTQYF,TGTGCCATCAGTGAGCAGGCTAAAGATACGCAGTATTTT
-,TRBV19,15,TRBD1,TRBJ1-5,CASSIEGGAGQPQHF,TGTGCCAGTAGTATAGAAGGGGGCGCAGGTCAGCCCCAGCATTTT
-,TRBV28,15,-,TRBJ1-2,CASSLQGSPFYGYTF,TGTGCCAGCAGTTTACAGGGCTCCCCCTTCTATGGCTACACCTTC
-,TRBV9,14,TRBD2,TRBJ2-2,CASSVQTSAGELFF,TGTGCCAGCAGCGTACAAACTAGCGCCGGGGAGCTGTTTTTT
-,TRBV21-1,17,-,TRBJ2-7,CASSKERALGRLYEQYF,TGTGCCAGCAGCAAAGAAAGGGCTTTAGGACGGCTCTACGAGCAGTACTTC
-,TRBV4-2,16,-,TRBJ1-1,CASSQGSASENTEAFF,TGTGCCAGCAGCCAAGGTTCGGCGTCTGAGAACACTGAAGCTTTCTTT
-,TRBV7-9,15,TRBD1,TRBJ2-7,CASSPPDRAGYEQYF,TGTGCCAGCAGCCCCCCTGACAGGGCCGGGTACGAGCAGTACTTC
-,TRBV10-1,12,-,TRBJ2-5,CASSGARKCQYF,TGCGCCAGCAGTGGGGCACGTAAATGCCAGTACTTC
-,TRBV7-9,13,-,TRBJ2-3,CASSLAGSDTQYF,TGTGCCAGCAGCTTAGCTGGATCAGATACGCAGTATTTT
-,TRBV18,13,-,TRBJ2-5,CASSRDIQETQYF,TGTGCCAGCTCACGGGACATCCAAGAGACCCAGTACTTC
-,TRBV28,14,TRBD2,TRBJ2-7,CASSPTSGSYEQYF,TGTGCCAGCAGTCCGACTAGCGGGAGCTACGAGCAGTACTTC
-,TRBV28,15,TRBD1,TRBJ2-7,CASSSGTALLYEQYF,TGTGCCAGCAGTTCGGGGACAGCCCTCCTCTACGAGCAGTACTTC
-,TRBV7-2,13,TRBD1,TRBJ1-5,CASSFYRGQPQHF,TGTGCCAGCAGCTTTTACAGGGGTCAGCCCCAGCATTTT
-,TRBV11-2,16,-,TRBJ1-1,CASSLVSGGGNTEAFF,TGTGCCAGCAGCTTAGTTTCTGGGGGTGGGAACACTGAAGCTTTCTTT
-,TRBV5-1,15,-,TRBJ2-3,CASSLGAGSTDTQYF,TGCGCCAGCAGCTTGGGAGCGGGCAGCACAGATACGCAGTATTTT
-,TRBV30,16,-,TRBJ1-2,CAWSFRVGISNYGYTF,TGTGCCTGGAGTTTCAGGGTGGGGATCTCTAACTATGGCTACACCTTC
-,TRBV5-6,13,TRBD2,TRBJ2-5,CASSYLAGETQYF,TGTGCCAGCAGCTATTTAGCGGGAGAGACCCAGTACTTC
-,TRBV6-1,14,-,TRBJ2-1,CASSDGWYYNEQFF,TGTGCCAGCAGTGACGGGTGGTACTACAATGAGCAGTTCTTC
once,TRBV4-2,19,-,TRBJ1-3,CASSQDRMESPRSGNTIYF,TGTGCCAGCAGCCAAGATAGGATGGAATCCCCTCGGTCTGGAAACACCATATATTTT
-,TRBV5-4,15,-,TRBJ2-6,CASSLGIHGANVLTF,TGTGCCAGCAGCTTGGGAATTCACGGGGCCAACGTCCTGACTTTC
-,TRBV18,15,-,TRBJ2-7,CASSPFSQGSYEQYF,TGTGCCAGCTCACCATTCTCCCAGGGTTCCTACGAGCAGTACTTC
-,TRBV19,15,TRBD2,TRBJ2-7,CASSPEGLAAYEQYF,TGTGCCAGTAGTCCCGAAGGACTAGCCGCCTACGAGCAGTACTTC
-,TRBV18,13,-,TRBJ1-4,CASSPERLEKLFF,TGTGCCAGCTCACCGGAACGCCTGGAAAAACTGTTTTTT
-,TRBV28,14,-,TRBJ2-3,CASDREAGPDTQYF,TGTGCCAGCGATAGGGAGGCGGGCCCAGATACGCAGTATTTT
-,TRBV19,17,TRBD1,TRBJ1-5,CASSRGGEGKANQPQHF,TGTGCCAGTTCCAGGGGGGGTGAGGGAAAGGCCAATCAGCCCCAGCATTTT
-,TRBV5-1,15,TRBD2,TRBJ2-2,CASRSLAGDSGELFF,TGCGCCAGCAGATCGCTAGCGGGAGATTCCGGGGAGCTGTTTTTT
-,TRBV6-1,11,-,TRBJ2-7,CASRRELEQYF,TGTGCCAGCAGACGGGAGCTCGAGCAGTACTTC
-,TRBV19,19,TRBD2,TRBJ2-2,CASSNSKLAGGPGTGELFF,TGTGCCAGTAGTAACTCTAAACTAGCGGGAGGGCCGGGCACCGGGGAGCTGTTTTTT
-,TRBV25-1,17,TRBD1,TRBJ2-6,CASCPGQAPSGANVLTF,TGTGCCAGCTGCCCGGGACAGGCACCCTCTGGGGCCAACGTCCTGACTTTC
-,TRBV5-1,14,-,TRBJ1-2,CASSSGTQGGGYTF,TGCGCCAGCAGCTCCGGGACCCAGGGCGGTGGCTACACCTTC
-,TRBV10-3,16,TRBD1,TRBJ1-3,CAISARQGSEGNTIYF,TGTGCCATCAGTGCCCGACAGGGGTCGGAGGGGAACACCATATATTTT
-,TRBV18,15,-,TRBJ2-7,CASSPLDRAGDEQYF,TGTGCCAGCTCCCCACTTGACAGGGCGGGGGACGAGCAGTACTTC